This T cell receptor beta chain stems from a study of blood T cell repertoires in COVID-19. Study background: Some COVID-19 samples were acute and others convalescent; all came from the United States, Italy and Spain. PBMCs, B-cell-depleted T cells, or T cells provided the cDNA or gDNA that made up the material.

Germline CDR1 MNHEY, CDR2 SVGAGI. Trimming left V 6 bases short and J 1 base short, with 11 bases between. This CDR3 comprises 14 residues. In the original workflow: Reference gene primer amplification gave estimated nucleated cell counts. TCRdb's copy holds only in-frame clones and misses some; the assay was immunoSEQ multiplex PCR. V, J and clone size reflect that table, while D and trimming were determined from the DNA. The sample holds 200,000 to 250,000 clones; 75% to 90% are singletons and the top ten take less than 3%. The receptor's source is a man aged 25 to 45 with COVID-19, enrolled during active disease. The rearrangement links TRBV6-5 to TRBJ2-3; the D gene is possibly TRBD2 (6 bases). The specimen sequenced was peripheral blood. The CDR3 sequence: CASRGTARTDTQYF. The CDR3 bases are TGTGCCAGCAGAGGGACTGCCCGCACAGATACGCAGTATTTT.